These 23 T cell receptor beta chains share one sample of origin, sequenced in a study of blood T cell repertoires in COVID-19. Assay used: immunoSEQ multiplex PCR; TCRdb lists only in-frame clones, some missing. The table lists some 290,000 clones, approximately 89% of them singletons, with 11% in the top ten. Material for sequencing was peripheral blood. These receptors originate from a woman in her 30s with COVID-19, enrolled during active disease.

The chain joins TRBV5-1 to TRBJ1-4; the D is unclear. V was cut by 2 bases and J by 0 bases, with 14 bases left in between. The CDR3 has 17 residues. From germline, CDR1 is SGHRS and CDR2 YFSETQ. CDR3 in amino acids: CASSFTLHSATNEKLFF. Written as DNA, the CDR3 is TGCGCCAGCAGCTTTACGCTACACAGTGCAACTAATGAAAAACTGTTTTTT.

Worth noting for this clone: Other DNA sequences within the sample encode an identical CDR3. The rearrangement links TRBV9 to TRBJ2-2; D gene ambiguous. In germline, CDR1 is SGDLS, CDR2 YYNGEE. This CDR3 spans 12 amino acids. V was trimmed by 4 bases and J by 1 base, leaving 2 bases between them. Here the CDR3 DNA reads TGTGCCAGCAGCCTGAACACCGGGGAGCTGTTTTTT. The encoded protein is CASSLNTGELFF.

The chain recombines TRBV7-8 with TRBJ1-1; 8 bases match TRBD1. Germline V gives CDR1 SGHVS, CDR2 FQNEAQ. This CDR3 has 16 amino acids. Unmatched junction bases numbered 12, after V lost 5 bases and J lost 4 bases. As DNA, the CDR3 is TGTGCCAGCAGCCCACAGGGACAGGCCGACAGCACTGAAGCTTTCTTT. Amino acids: CASSPQGQADSTEAFF.

The chain couples TRBV6-1 to TRBJ2-3, with unresolved D. Germline V gene sequence: CDR1 MNHNS, CDR2 SASEGT. The CDR3 runs to 13 residues. Trimming cost V 3 bases and J 4 bases, with 8 bases left between them. CDR3 sequence (DNA): TGTGCCAGCAGTGACGGTGGGCCAGATACGCAGTATTTT. Encoded protein: CASSDGGPDTQYF.

As DNA, the CDR3 is TGCGCCAGCAGCTCCATTAGCGGGAACACCGGGGAGCTGTTTTTT. Translating gives CASSSISGNTGELFF. The rearrangement joins TRBV5-1 to TRBJ2-2, with D possibly matching TRBD2 (6 bases). The CDR3 runs to 15 residues. The V gene's germline CDR1 is SGHRS and CDR2 YFSETQ. V lost 3 bases to trimming and J lost 1 base, with 10 bases between them.

The CDR3 here is CASRGLGDTQYF. CDR3 nucleotides: TGCGCCAGCAGGGGACTCGGAGATACGCAGTATTTT. This chain uses TRBV5-1 with TRBJ2-3; the D gene is possibly TRBD2 (6 bases). V was cut by 5 bases and J by 5 bases, with 9 bases left in between. The CDR3 totals 12 residues. Germline V lookup: CDR1 SGHRS, CDR2 YFSETQ.

The CDR3 DNA reads TGTGCCAGCAGCCATCTAGCGGGGGGCCAAGAGACCCAGTACTTC. It codes for CASSHLAGGQETQYF. The chain employs TRBV3-1 (or the pseudogene TRBV3-2) and TRBJ2-5; TRBD2 matches at 11 bases. From germline, CDR1 is LGHDT and CDR2 YNNKEL (reference sequence). The CDR3 is made up of 15 amino acids. The V and J ends lost 3 bases and 1 base, in that order; junction bases with no gene match: 1.

The V and J genes are TRBV6-1 and TRBJ2-1, with 11 positions matching TRBD2. Per the germline V gene, CDR1 is MNHNS and CDR2 is SASEGT. Trimming removed 4 bases from V and 2 bases from J; junction bases left unmatched: 4. CDR3 length: 16 amino acids. The CDR3 spells CASSGTSGGTYNEQFF. In nucleotides, the CDR3 is TGTGCCAGCAGTGGAACTAGCGGGGGAACCTACAATGAGCAGTTCTTC.

CDR3 protein: CASQRTGTMNTEAFF. CDR3 DNA sequence: TGTGCCAGCCAACGGACAGGAACGATGAACACTGAAGCTTTCTTT. The chain couples TRBV9 to TRBJ1-1; 7 bases map to TRBD1. V trimming: 7 bases; J trimming: 0 bases; junction bases outside the gene matches: 9. The germline CDR1 and CDR2 sequences are SGDLS and YYNGEE. The CDR3 loop spans 15 amino acids.

This clone was detected only once. This chain links TRBV6-2 or TRBV6-3 with TRBJ1-6; 9 bases map to TRBD1. Germline loops: CDR1 MNHEY, CDR2 SVGEGT. The CDR3 has 16 amino acids. V lost 1 base to trimming and J lost 15 bases; unmatched junction nucleotides: 13. The CDR3 sequence: CASSYWGQGDFRNLHF. CDR3 DNA: TGTGCCAGCAGTTACTGGGGACAGGGTGACTTTCGAAACCTCCACTTT.

The rearrangement uses TRBV6-6 and TRBJ2-7, with D perhaps TRBD1 (5 bases). This CDR3 is 14 amino acids long. The ends were cut back, 0 bases at V and 2 bases at J, with 8 bases in the middle. Germline loops: CDR1 MNHNY, CDR2 SVGAGI (reference sequence). The CDR3 DNA follows: TGTGCCAGCAGTTACTCTGGCAGGGCCTACGAGCAGTACTTC. It specifies CASSYSGRAYEQYF.

V is TRBV15 and J is TRBJ2-1, with TRBD2 identical over 11 bases. Losses at the gene ends were 0 bases for V and 4 bases for J; bases not matched to a gene: 5. The CDR3 has 17 residues. Germline V CDR1 and CDR2: LNHNV, YYDKDF (reference sequence). The CDR3 loop is CATSRDQVAGGYNEQFF. CDR3 DNA sequence: TGTGCCACCAGCAGAGATCAGGTAGCGGGGGGGTACAATGAGCAGTTCTTC.

This clone was seen more than once but under ten times. The chain links TRBV5-6 to TRBJ1-1; D ambiguous. Trimming left V 2 bases short and J 3 bases short, with 8 bases between. The CDR3 contains 13 residues. Germline V lookup: CDR1 SGHDT, CDR2 YYEEEE. The CDR3 reads CASSFNMHTEAFF. The CDR3 bases are TGTGCCAGCAGCTTTAACATGCACACTGAAGCTTTCTTT.

The rearrangement links TRBV5-5 to TRBJ1-4; 8 bases line up with TRBD1. Unmatched junction bases numbered 4, after V lost 4 bases and J lost 5 bases. CDR1 and CDR2 (germline): SGHKS, YYEKEE (reference sequence). This CDR3 is 14 amino acids long. The CDR3 loop reads CASSVGTGNEKLFF. Written as DNA, the CDR3 is TGTGCCAGCAGCGTCGGGACAGGAAATGAAAAACTGTTTTTT.

This sequence joins TRBV19 and TRBJ2-1, with D unresolved. CDR3 length equals 12 residues. V was pared by 1 base and J by 7 bases, with 5 bases between. The germline V gene has CDR1 LNHDA and CDR2 SQIVND (reference sequence). CDR3 in DNA: TGTGCCAGTAGTATAGGAGTAAATGAGCAGTTCTTC. It codes for CASSIGVNEQFF.

V usage is TRBV21-1 and J usage is TRBJ1-5; TRBD1, the table's D call, was not compared with the DNA. TRBV21-1 is marked as a pseudogene. The CDR3 contains 19 residues. The CDR3 sequence: CASSKKRPGHRGRGQPQHF. The CDR3 DNA reads TGTGCCAGCAGCAAAAAGCGTCCGGGGCACAGGGGGCGCGGACAGCCCCAGCATTTT.

In its sample, this clone was seen once. The rearrangement links TRBV5-1 to TRBJ1-2, with D perhaps matching TRBD1 (5 bases). Trimming shortened V by 2 bases and J by 10 bases, and 9 bases separated the two germline ends. The CDR3 is 11 residues long. Germline values: CDR1 SGHRS, CDR2 YFSETQ. CDR3 nucleotide sequence: TGCGCCAGCAGCTTTGGGGGGAACTACACCTTC. As protein: CASSFGGNYTF.

The chain employs TRBV19 and TRBJ2-1, with 7 bases that match TRBD2. The germline V gene has CDR1 LNHDA and CDR2 SQIVND (reference sequence). V lost 1 base and J lost 3; bases outside the gene matches: 6. CDR3 length equals 16 residues. In DNA form, the CDR3 reads TGTGCCAGTAGTATAGGTCGACTAGCAGTCTACAATGAGCAGTTCTTC. It encodes CASSIGRLAVYNEQFF.

V gene TRBV7-6 combines with J gene TRBJ2-5, with D possibly TRBD1 on 5 matching bases. V was cut by 0 bases and J by 1 base, with 9 bases left in between. This CDR3 is built from 15 residues. CDR1 and CDR2 (germline): SGHVS, FNYEAQ. The CDR3 spells CASSLAAQGQETQYF. The CDR3 DNA is TGTGCCAGCAGCTTAGCGGCCCAGGGCCAAGAGACCCAGTACTTC.

The V and J genes are TRBV4-2 and TRBJ1-2, with D unclear. The ends were cut back, 3 bases at V and 1 base at J, with 9 bases in the middle. This CDR3 comprises 14 residues. Per the germline V gene, CDR1 is LGHNA and CDR2 is YNFKEQ. DNA of the CDR3: TGTGCCAGCAGCCATACGGAGGGTAACTATGGCTACACCTTC. As protein: CASSHTEGNYGYTF.

CDR3 coding DNA: TGCAGCGTTGACTCGGGAAGGGGGCCTAACGGGGAGCTGTTTTTT. Translation gives CSVDSGRGPNGELFF. V gene TRBV29-1 combines with J gene TRBJ2-2, with 7 bases lining up with TRBD1. With 3 bases clipped from V and 7 bases from J, the junction kept 11 bases outside the gene matches. The CDR3 runs to 15 residues. Germline CDR1 SQVTM, CDR2 ANQGSEA.

J is TRBJ2-1 and V is TRBV3-1 (or the pseudogene TRBV3-2), with TRBD2 as a possible D gene (6 bases). The ends were cut back, 0 bases at V and 8 bases at J, with 14 bases in the middle. The CDR3 extends over 15 amino acids. CDR1 and CDR2 (germline): LGHDT, YNNKEL (reference sequence). CDR3 nucleotides: TGTGCCAGCAGCCAAGAAGTCGGCGGGGCCGATGAGCAGTTCTTC. Its protein product is CASSQEVGGADEQFF.

In nucleotides, the CDR3 is TGTGCCACCAGCAGAGATCCCTATCAGCCCCAGCATTTT. Translating gives CATSRDPYQPQHF. The J gene is TRBJ1-5, the V gene TRBV15, with D hard to call. Germline V CDR1 and CDR2: LNHNV, YYDKDF (reference sequence). This CDR3 region has 13 residues. Trimming took 0 bases from V and 5 from J, leaving 5 bases between them. Full variable domain (rest looked up from reference TRBV15 and TRBJ1-5): DAMVIQNPRYQVTQFGKPVTLSCSQTLNHNVMYWYQQKSSQAPKLLFHYYDKDFNNEADTPDNFQSRRPNTSFCFLDIRSPGLGDTAMYLCATSRDPYQPQHFGDGTRLSIL.